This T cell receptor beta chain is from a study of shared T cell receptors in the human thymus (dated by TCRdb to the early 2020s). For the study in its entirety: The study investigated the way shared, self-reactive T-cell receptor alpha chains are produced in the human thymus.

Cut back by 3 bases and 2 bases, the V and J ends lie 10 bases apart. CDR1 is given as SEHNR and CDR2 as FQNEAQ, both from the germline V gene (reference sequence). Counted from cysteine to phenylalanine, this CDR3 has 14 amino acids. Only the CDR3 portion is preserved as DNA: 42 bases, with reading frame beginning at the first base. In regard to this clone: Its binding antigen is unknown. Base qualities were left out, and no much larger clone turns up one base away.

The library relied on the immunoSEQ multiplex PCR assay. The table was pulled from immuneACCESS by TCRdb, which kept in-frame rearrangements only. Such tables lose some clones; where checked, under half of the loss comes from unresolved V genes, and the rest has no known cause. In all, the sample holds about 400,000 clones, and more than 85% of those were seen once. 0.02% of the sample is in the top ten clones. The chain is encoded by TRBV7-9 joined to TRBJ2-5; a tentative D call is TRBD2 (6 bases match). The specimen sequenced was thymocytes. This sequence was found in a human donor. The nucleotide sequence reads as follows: TGTGCCAGCAGCTTCTGGACTAATCAAGAGACCCAGTACTTC. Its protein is CASSFWTNQETQYF.